This TCR beta chain is drawn from a study of blood T cell repertoires in COVID-19. The method was immunoSEQ multiplex PCR; TCRdb's version includes in-frame clones alone and lacks a portion of them. This sample has a few hundred thousand clones, with 75% to 90% found just once. Recruitment covered about 26 US areas and drew participants whose ages spanned roughly 18 to 95 years. The CDR3 is 14 residues long. Germline V gene sequence: CDR1 SGDLS, CDR2 YYNGEE. V was cut by 2 bases and J by 8 bases, with 16 bases left in between. The sample taken for sequencing was PBMCs or T cells enriched from blood (not recorded which). The chain uses TRBV9 and TRBJ1-1; D may be TRBD1 (5 bases). This sequence was found in a young man who had recovered from COVID-19. The DNA of the CDR3 is TGTGCCAGCAGCGTCGGAACAGGCGACTCCGAAGCTTTCTTT. Protein sequence: CASSVGTGDSEAFF.